The source of this T cell receptor (beta chain) is a study of glioma-infiltrating T cells. Using RNA template, CDR3s of TCR alpha and beta were amplified with iRepertoire arm-PCR. For one-step reverse transcription and amplification, 100-400 ng of tissue mRNA or PBMC total RNA was used. TCRdb reprocessed the multiplex PCR reads with MiXCR, giving one entry per CDR3 protein. The sample has 110,000 or so distinct CDR3 sequences; less than 30% are singletons. At least ten counts were recorded for this clonotype. Germline CDR1 SGHTA, CDR2 FQGNSA. V lost 5 bases, J lost 5 bases, and 9 bases stayed unmatched. The length of the CDR3 is 17 residues.

The V call is TRBV7-2, the J call TRBJ2-3, with 14 bases identical to TRBD2. The sequencing sample was made of glioma tissue, nonneoplastic brain tissue, or PBMCs (not recorded which). The source of this sequence is a human donor with low-grade glioma or glioblastoma, undergoing nonglioma brain surgery, or in good health (not recorded which). CDR3 residues: CASSPGTSGRLVDTQYF. CDR3 DNA sequence: TGTGCCAGCAGCCCTGGGACTAGCGGGAGATTAGTAGATACGCAGTATTTT.